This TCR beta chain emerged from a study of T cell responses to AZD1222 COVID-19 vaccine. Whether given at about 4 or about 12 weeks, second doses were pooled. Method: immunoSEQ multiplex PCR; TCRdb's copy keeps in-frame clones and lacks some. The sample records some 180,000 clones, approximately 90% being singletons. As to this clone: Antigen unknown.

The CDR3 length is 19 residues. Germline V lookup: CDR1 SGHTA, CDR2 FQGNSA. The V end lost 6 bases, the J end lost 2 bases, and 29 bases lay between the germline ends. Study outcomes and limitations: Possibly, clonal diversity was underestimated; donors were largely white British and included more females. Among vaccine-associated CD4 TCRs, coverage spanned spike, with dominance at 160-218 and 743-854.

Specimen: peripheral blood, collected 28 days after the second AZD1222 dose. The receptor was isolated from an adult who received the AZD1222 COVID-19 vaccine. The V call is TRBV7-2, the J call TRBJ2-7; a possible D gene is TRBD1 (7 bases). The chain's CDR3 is CASSLQLGLGGGLPYEQYF. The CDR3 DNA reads TGTGCCAGCAGTCTACAATTGGGTTTAGGAGGGGGCCTACCCTACGAGCAGTACTTC.